The 3 T cell receptor beta chains in this list originate from one sample, sequenced in a study of blood T cell repertoires in COVID-19. This table comes from immunoSEQ multiplex PCR, and its TCRdb copy is limited to in-frame clones, with some not included. The sample includes around 88,000 clones, 81% of them seen just once. The sequenced material came from peripheral blood. The receptors were sampled from a woman at least 80 years old with acute or convalescent COVID-19.

V gene TRBV7-9 combines with J gene TRBJ1-2; D perhaps matches TRBD1 (5 bases). Trimming took 5 bases from V and 8 from J, leaving 12 bases between them. Per germline, CDR1 SEHNR and CDR2 FQNEAQ (reference sequence). The CDR3 consists of 12 residues. The CDR3 reads CASSPEWGGYTF. CDR3 bases: TGTGCCAGCAGCCCCGAGTGGGGCGGCTACACCTTC.

The chain uses TRBV3-1 (or the pseudogene TRBV3-2) and TRBJ2-5; a possible D gene is TRBD1 (6 bases). V was clipped by 3 bases and J by 0 bases, with 11 bases between them. The CDR3 totals 15 residues. Germline V gene lookup returns CDR1 LGHDT and CDR2 YNNKEL (reference sequence). CDR3 nucleotides: TGTGCCAGCAGCCACTTGTGGGACAACCAAGAGACCCAGTACTTC. It specifies CASSHLWDNQETQYF.

This clone was seen a single time. This chain connects TRBV5-6 to TRBJ2-7; 10 nucleotides line up with TRBD2. Germline values: CDR1 SGHDT, CDR2 YYEEEE. This CDR3 has 16 residues. V was clipped by 1 base and J by 3 bases; unmatched bases: 7. The DNA of the CDR3 is TGTGCCAGCAGCTTGTCAGGTAGCGGGGGGTACTACGAGCAGTACGTC. It specifies CASSLSGSGGYYEQYV.